The clone carrying this TCR beta chain has a count of ten or more. Its antigen is not identified. Amplified TCR beta CDR3 regions derived from RNA transcripts. The study used the HTBI primer set for a first-round RT-PCR of the TCR CDR3. From the multiplex PCR reads, TCRdb called clonotypes with MiXCR, one entry per CDR3 protein. The table shows hundreds of thousands of distinct CDR3 sequences, with 14% to 15% occurring only once. These data are taken from a study of T cells in Graves' hyperthyroidism and ophthalmopathy. The wider study: Peripheral blood was acquired at first diagnosis, ahead of any therapy whatsoever.

A patient was excluded if there was uncontrolled infection, other autoimmune disease, pregnancy or lactation. Trimming cost V 5 bases and J 0 bases; bases outside gene matches: 7. The CDR3 consists of 18 residues. Findings of the study overall: Peripheral blood also featured most of the thyroid clonotypes expanded above 0.001. The model forecast ophthalmopathy, anticipating it by a median about 6.5 months before onset.

The clonotype comes from a middle-aged woman with Graves' ophthalmopathy. Material: blood. The chain joins TRBV12-3 or TRBV12-4 to TRBJ2-6; TRBD2 aligns across 10 bases. CDR3 protein: CASSLLAGALSGANVLTF. The CDR3 region has the DNA TGTGCCAGCAGTCTTCTAGCGGGGGCCCTCTCTGGGGCCAACGTCCTGACTTTC.